What follows describes a single T cell receptor (beta chain). Its target is not known. These data originate in a study of graft-versus-host responses after intestinal transplantation. The study, taken as a whole, reports: When patients had graft-donor T cell macrochimerism, their allografts held high graft-versus-host to host-versus-graft clonal ratios. Early post-transplant HvG declines showed an association with peak circulating GvH clone levels.

The CDR3 covers 16 residues. V lost 0 bases and J lost 9; bases outside the gene matches: 7. From germline, CDR1 is MNHNS and CDR2 SASEGT. Sequencing was performed with immunoSEQ multiplex PCR; in TCRdb, only in-frame clones are kept and a portion is missing. The sample records fewer than 80,000 clones, approximately 91% being singletons. The sequences come from unstimulated CD8+ T cells sorted from spleen or lymph node cells, collected before transplant. V usage is TRBV6-1 and J usage is TRBJ2-1, with 11 bases fitting TRBD2. The sequence was obtained from a human donor who was the organ donor for an intestinal transplant. CDR3 in amino acids: CASSEALAGVLSEQFF. CDR3 DNA sequence: TGTGCCAGCAGTGAAGCACTAGCGGGAGTTCTGAGTGAGCAGTTCTTC.